This T cell receptor (beta chain) was recovered during a study of blood T cell repertoires in COVID-19. Study details: Samples came from the United States, Italy and Spain, spanning acute and convalescent COVID-19.

The protocol was immunoSEQ multiplex PCR, while the TCRdb copy is restricted to in-frame clones and leaves out a portion. Of 200,000 to 250,000 clones listed, just under 85% were seen once; the top ten hold about 15%. The germline V and J ends were trimmed by 2 bases and 1 base, with 11 bases remaining between them. Germline values: CDR1 SEHNR, CDR2 FQNEAQ (reference sequence). This CDR3 is 16 amino acids long. Participants spanned ages roughly 18 to 95 years and resided in 20 to 30 US areas. Cohort assignment relied on participant-reported clinical history. The specimen was PBMCs or T cells enriched from blood (not recorded which). The gene calls are TRBV7-9 and TRBJ2-2; D is perhaps TRBD1 (6 bases). This TCR was sampled from a man aged 35 to 55 who had recovered from COVID-19. CDR3 sequence (DNA): TGTGCCAGCAGCTTACCCTGGACAGAGAACACCGGGGAGCTGTTTTTT. Translated: CASSLPWTENTGELFF.